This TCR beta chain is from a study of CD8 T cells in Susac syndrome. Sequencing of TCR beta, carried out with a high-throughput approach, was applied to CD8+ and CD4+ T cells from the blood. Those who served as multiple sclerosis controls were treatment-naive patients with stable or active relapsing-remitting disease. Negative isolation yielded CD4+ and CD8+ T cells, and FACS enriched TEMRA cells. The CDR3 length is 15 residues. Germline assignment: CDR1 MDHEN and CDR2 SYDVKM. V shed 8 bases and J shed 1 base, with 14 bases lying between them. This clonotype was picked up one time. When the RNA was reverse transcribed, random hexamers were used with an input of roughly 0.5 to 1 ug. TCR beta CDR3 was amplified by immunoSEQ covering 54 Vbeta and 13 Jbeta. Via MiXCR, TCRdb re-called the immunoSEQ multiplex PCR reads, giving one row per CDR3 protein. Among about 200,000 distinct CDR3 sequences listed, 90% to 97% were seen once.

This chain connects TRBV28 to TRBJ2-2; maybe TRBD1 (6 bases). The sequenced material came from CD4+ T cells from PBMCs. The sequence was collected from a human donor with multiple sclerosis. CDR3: CASLPGTMNTGELFF. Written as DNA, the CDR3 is TGTGCCAGCCTCCCCGGGACAATGAACACCGGGGAGCTGTTTTTT.